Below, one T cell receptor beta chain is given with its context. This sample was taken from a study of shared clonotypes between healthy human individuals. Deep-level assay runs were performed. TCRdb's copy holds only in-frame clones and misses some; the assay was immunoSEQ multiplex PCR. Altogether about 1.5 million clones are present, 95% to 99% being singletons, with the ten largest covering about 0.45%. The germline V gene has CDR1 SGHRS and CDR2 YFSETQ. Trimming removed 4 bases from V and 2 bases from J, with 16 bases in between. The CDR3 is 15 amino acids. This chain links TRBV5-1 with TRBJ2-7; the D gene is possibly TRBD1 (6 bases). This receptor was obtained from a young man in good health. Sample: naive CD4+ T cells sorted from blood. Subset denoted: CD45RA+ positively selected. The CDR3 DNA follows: TGCGCCAGCAGCCCGCGGACAGCCTTGACCTACGAGCAGTACTTC. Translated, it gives CASSPRTALTYEQYF.